This section outlines one T cell receptor (beta chain) sequence together with its context. Its matching antigen is unknown. The data belong to a study of radiotherapy plus CTLA-4 blockade in lung cancer. In the study overall: An objective response was seen in 18% of patients, and disease control in 30% to 35%.

Study observations and caveats: With interferon-beta, early dynamics of blood T cell clones were reported to best predict response.

Profiling relied on immunoSEQ multiplex PCR, and the TCRdb table lists in-frame clones only, not all of them. The table has about 62,000 clones, roughly four fifths seen once. This sequence was found in a human donor with non-small cell lung cancer who had a complete response to radiotherapy plus ipilimumab. This specimen was peripheral blood, taken from a patient treated with radiotherapy plus ipilimumab.

This CDR3 is CASGLAGGSYNEQFF. For the CDR3, the DNA is TGTGCCAGCGGGCTAGCGGGGGGCTCCTACAATGAGCAGTTCTTC. This chain connects TRBV7-9 to TRBJ2-1; 11 positions match TRBD2. The CDR3 length is 15 residues. With V trimmed by 8 bases and J by 0 bases, 3 bases remained unmatched. Germline CDR1 SEHNR, CDR2 FQNEAQ (reference sequence). Combining the CDR3 with reference TRBV7-9 and TRBJ2-1 gives the whole variable domain DTGVSQNPRHKITKRGQNVTFRCDPISEHNRLYWYRQTLGQGPEFLTYFQNEAQLEKSRLLSDRFSAERPKGSFSTLEIQRTEQGDSAMYLCASGLAGGSYNEQFFGPGTRLTVL.